These 11 T cell receptor beta chains came from one sample sequenced in a study of human T cells and chemical hapten exposure. This sample's time point: pre-sensitization, week 0. The treatment: therapeutic diphenylcyclopropenone sensitization with weekly scalp DPC. TCRdb re-called the RACE reads through MiXCR, storing one row per CDR3 protein. The table has tens of thousands of distinct CDR3 sequences, roughly a tenth seen once. Sequences were derived from whole blood, sampled in connection with sensitization to the hapten diphenylcyclopropenone (DPC). These receptors were obtained from a middle-aged woman with alopecia areata. Some clones in this sample may be carry-over from other donors' samples.

There are many counts of this clonotype. The CDR3 sequence: CASSEPSGRANYGYTF. CDR3 nucleotides: TGTGCCAGCAGTGAACCTTCTGGACGGGCTAACTATGGCTACACCTTC. The J gene is TRBJ1-2, the V gene TRBV25-1, with unresolved D. The CDR3 extends over 16 amino acids. Germline lookup yields CDR1 MGHDK and CDR2 SYGVNS. V was cut by 2 bases and J by 0 bases, with 13 bases left in between.

The table lists this clonotype with a few counts. The chain couples TRBV15 to TRBJ1-5; D is unclear. Between the trimmed V and J ends, which lost 4 bases and 4 bases, there was a span of 11 bases. From germline, CDR1 is LNHNV and CDR2 YYDKDF (reference sequence). The CDR3 loop spans 14 amino acids. In nucleotides, the CDR3 is TGTGCCACCAGCAACTCAGGAGGGAATCAGCCCCAGCATTTT. Amino acid sequence: CATSNSGGNQPQHF. Complete variable domain (other parts from reference TRBV15 and TRBJ1-5): DAMVIQNPRYQVTQFGKPVTLSCSQTLNHNVMYWYQQKSSQAPKLLFHYYDKDFNNEADTPDNFQSRRPNTSFCFLDIRSPGLGDTAMYLCATSNSGGNQPQHFGDGTRLSIL.

Ten or more counts support this clonotype. The chain joins TRBV7-2 to TRBJ1-1; no firm D call. Germline assignment: CDR1 SGHTA and CDR2 FQGNSA. This CDR3 spans 15 amino acids. V lost 5 bases, J lost 4 bases, and 17 bases lay in between. CDR3 nucleotides: TGTGCCAGCAGCCCCCGGCTTGGGTTGGGCACTGAAGCTTTCTTT. Its translation: CASSPRLGLGTEAFF.

Concerning this clonotype: One end of the junction does not line up with germline, which may come from a read error. Written as DNA, the CDR3 is TGTGCCAGCAGTTTATCGGTGGCCAGTGAGAGAGCAAGGTCCTTC. Protein: CASSLSVASERARSF. The chain combines TRBV27 with TRBJ2-7; D gene uncertain. Germline loops: CDR1 MNHEY, CDR2 SMNVEV (reference sequence). The CDR3 is made up of 15 amino acids.

At least ten counts were recorded for this clonotype. The V call is TRBV20-1, the J call TRBJ1-1; D remains ambiguous. Looked up from germline, CDR1 is DFQATT and CDR2 is SNEGSKA (reference sequence). The CDR3 is 15 residues long. Deletions cut 0 bases from V and 0 bases from J, with 11 bases between. The CDR3 DNA is TGCAGTGCTAGAGATCACGCCCGACTGAACACTGAAGCTTTCTTT. This sequence encodes CSARDHARLNTEAFF.

In its sample, this clonotype was seen many times. The gene calls are TRBV4-2 and TRBJ1-2; D is possibly TRBD1 (5 bases). V was cut by 8 bases and J by 4 bases, with 17 bases left in between. Germline lookup yields CDR1 LGHNA and CDR2 YNFKEQ. CDR3 length: 14 residues. The CDR3 region has the DNA TGTGCCAGCCGAAGTGCGGGGGACGGCTATGGCTACACCTTC. This encodes CASRSAGDGYGYTF.

This clonotype was recorded at least ten times. This rearrangement joins TRBV7-2 to TRBJ2-7; TRBD1 agrees at 7 bases. The V segment lost 4 bases and the J segment 2 bases; nucleotides outside the gene matches: 8. The CDR3 loop spans 15 amino acids. Per the germline V gene, CDR1 is SGHTA and CDR2 is FQGNSA. Here the CDR3 DNA reads TGTGCCAGCAGCTCCTCCGGGACAGCCCCCTACGAGCAGTACTTC. It encodes CASSSSGTAPYEQYF.

This clonotype was seen many times. V usage is TRBV5-1 and J usage is TRBJ1-3; D may be TRBD1 (6 bases). This CDR3 has 16 amino acids. CDR1 is SGHRS and CDR2 is YFSETQ in the germline V gene. V was trimmed by 0 bases and J by 4 bases, leaving 14 bases between them. This CDR3 is CASSLVQGRSGNTIYF. For the CDR3, the DNA is TGCGCCAGCAGCTTGGTCCAGGGGAGGTCCGGAAACACCATATATTTT.

This clonotype was found a few times. The chain couples TRBV4-1 to TRBJ2-1; 11 nucleotides align to TRBD2. V shed 0 bases and J 0 bases; nucleotides not matched to a gene: 7. CDR1 is MGHRA and CDR2 is YSYEKL in the germline V gene. The CDR3 is 19 residues long. CDR3 in amino acids: CASSQDPSGGLSSYNEQFF. CDR3 sequence (DNA): TGCGCCAGCAGCCAAGATCCTAGCGGGGGGCTGAGCTCCTACAATGAGCAGTTCTTC.

This clonotype was counted only a few times. The genes are TRBV7-2 and TRBJ2-2, with D possibly being TRBD2 (5 bases). Germline CDR1 reads SGHTA; CDR2 reads FQGNSA. The CDR3 consists of 13 residues. Between the trimmed V and J ends, which lost 5 bases and 7 bases, there was a span of 11 bases. CDR3 in DNA: TGTGCCAGCAGCGACCCCGGGGTCGGGGAGCTGTTTTTT. It specifies CASSDPGVGELFF.

This clonotype was seen ten or more times. The genes are TRBV3-1 and TRBJ1-4; TRBD1 is a possible D gene (5 bases). Germline V gene data show CDR1 as LGHDT and CDR2 as YNNKEL (reference sequence). V was cut by 4 bases and J by 5 bases, with 11 bases left in between. The CDR3 extends over 14 amino acids. The CDR3 loop is CASSPRGANEKLFF. CDR3 DNA: TGTGCCAGCAGCCCACGCGGGGCAAATGAAAAACTGTTTTTT.